These 31 T cell receptor beta chains originate from one sample sequenced in a study of T cell responses to AZD1222 COVID-19 vaccine. The method was immunoSEQ multiplex PCR; TCRdb's version includes in-frame clones alone and lacks a portion of them. The sample contains some 130,000 clones, approximately 91% of which appear only once. Sequenced material: peripheral blood, taken 28 days after the second AZD1222 dose. The receptors were sampled from an adult who received the AZD1222 COVID-19 vaccine.

V and J are TRBV2 and TRBJ1-2; 10 nucleotides agree with TRBD1. The CDR3 covers 13 residues. V shed 8 bases and J 2 bases; nucleotides not matched to a gene: 2. Germline V gives CDR1 SNHLY, CDR2 FYNNEI. For the CDR3, the DNA is TGTGCCAGCGCGGGACAGGGGAACTATGGCTACACCTTC. Residues: CASAGQGNYGYTF.

The V and J genes are TRBV6-5 and TRBJ1-4; 7 nucleotides match TRBD1. Trimming cost V 6 bases and J 3 bases; bases outside gene matches: 4. This CDR3 is 14 amino acids long. Looked up from germline, CDR1 is MNHEY and CDR2 is SVGAGI. CDR3 in amino acids: CASSRGQANEKLFF. CDR3 coding DNA: TGTGCCAGCAGCCGCGGACAGGCTAATGAAAAACTGTTTTTT.

This clone occurred a few times. J is TRBJ2-3 and V is TRBV5-4; D is possibly TRBD2 (5 bases). V dropped 5 bases and J dropped 4 bases, with 17 bases sitting between them. Germline values: CDR1 SGHNT, CDR2 YYREEE (reference sequence). The length of the CDR3 is 15 residues. The CDR3 region is CASRPPLASADTQYF. CDR3 bases: TGTGCCAGCAGGCCTCCCTTAGCGTCTGCAGATACGCAGTATTTT.

The chain uses TRBV28 and TRBJ2-3, with D maybe TRBD2 (6 bases). The length of the CDR3 is 15 residues. Germline lookup yields CDR1 MDHEN and CDR2 SYDVKM. Trimming took off 7 bases at V and 0 bases at J, with 14 bases between the two ends. The CDR3 sequence: CASNPPGLSTDTQYF. The CDR3 DNA sequence: TGTGCCAGCAACCCGCCGGGACTCAGCACAGATACGCAGTATTTT.

This rearrangement joins TRBV5-1 to TRBJ2-1; 8 positions match TRBD1. V was pared by 6 bases and J by 3 bases, with 8 bases of the junction left unmatched. The CDR3 loop spans 15 amino acids. Germline CDR1 reads SGHRS; CDR2 reads YFSETQ. The DNA for the CDR3 is TGCGCCAGCACTCCAGGACAGGGCAGCTACAATGAGCAGTTCTTC. Encoded protein: CASTPGQGSYNEQFF.

The chain links TRBV5-1 to TRBJ2-2; 10 bases agree with TRBD2. The CDR3 totals 18 residues. Trimming removed 0 bases from V and 5 bases from J; junction bases left unmatched: 10. Germline V CDR1 and CDR2: SGHRS, YFSETQ. The CDR3 nucleotides read TGCGCCAGCAGCTTGGCGGCTAGCGGGAGTCGGGGGACCGGGGAGCTGTTTTTT. Residues: CASSLAASGSRGTGELFF.

The chain recombines TRBV5-6 with TRBJ1-3; D is unclear. CDR1 is SGHDT, CDR2 YYEEEE, per germline. This CDR3 is 16 amino acids long. Trimming pared 2 bases from V and 0 bases from J, leaving 12 bases between. CDR3 DNA sequence: TGTGCCAGCAGCTTTGGATTTACAGACTCTGGAAACACCATATATTTT. Translation gives CASSFGFTDSGNTIYF.

The chain recombines TRBV18 with TRBJ2-1; D gene ambiguous. CDR1 is KGHSH, CDR2 LQKENI, per germline. The CDR3 contains 14 residues. Between the trimmed V and J ends, which lost 0 bases and 5 bases, there was a span of 8 bases. The CDR3 sequence: CASSPPGRNNEQFF. The CDR3, as DNA: TGTGCCAGCTCACCACCGGGCAGAAACAATGAGCAGTTCTTC.

The chain links TRBV27 to TRBJ2-1, with D tentatively TRBD2 (5 bases). Germline V lookup: CDR1 MNHEY, CDR2 SMNVEV (reference sequence). Between the trimmed V and J ends, which lost 2 bases and 1 base, there was a span of 15 bases. This CDR3 has 17 amino acids. The DNA for the CDR3 is TGTGCCAGCAGTTTAGGGTCTTCTGGGGAGTCCTACAATGAGCAGTTCTTC. Translation: CASSLGSSGESYNEQFF.

This rearrangement joins TRBV4-1 to TRBJ2-1; 9 positions agree with TRBD2. With V trimmed by 3 bases and J by 0 bases, 6 bases remained unmatched. The CDR3 spans 17 residues. Germline lookup yields CDR1 MGHRA and CDR2 YSYEKL. The CDR3 nucleotides are TGCGCCAGCAGCCAGAACCCGACTAGCGGCTCCTACAATGAGCAGTTCTTC. This gives the protein CASSQNPTSGSYNEQFF.

This clone has just one count. The chain recombines TRBV12-5 with TRBJ1-1, with D unresolved. Looked up from germline, CDR1 is LGHNT and CDR2 is FRNRAP. This CDR3 spans 16 amino acids. Trimming left V 7 bases short and J 0 bases short, with 18 bases between. The DNA of the CDR3 is TGTGCTAGTGCCCTAGAAGGGATTGGCGTGAACACTGAAGCTTTCTTT. Residues: CASALEGIGVNTEAFF. The full variable domain, rest sourced from reference TRBV12-5 and TRBJ1-1, is DARVTQTPRHKVTEMGQEVTMRCQPILGHNTVFWYRQTMMQGLELLAYFRNRAPLDDSGMPKDRFSAEMPDATLATLKIQPSEPRDSAVYFCASALEGIGVNTEAFFGQGTRLTVV.

The chain recombines TRBV20-1 with TRBJ2-5; D unresolved. CDR1 and CDR2 from the germline V gene are DFQATT and SNEGSKA (reference sequence). The CDR3 is 10 amino acids. V was cut by 3 bases and J by 1 base, with 0 bases left in between. The CDR3 here is CSASQETQYF. The CDR3, as DNA: TGCAGTGCTAGCCAAGAGACCCAGTACTTC.

The rearrangement links TRBV24-1 to TRBJ2-2, with 10 bases lining up with TRBD1. The V gene end was trimmed by 1 base and the J gene end by 2 bases; junction bases not matched to a gene: 6. CDR1 and CDR2 from the germline V gene are KGHDR and SFDVKD. The CDR3 has 18 residues. CDR3: CATSDLGTGDGNTGELFF. The CDR3 DNA is TGTGCCACCAGTGATTTAGGGACAGGGGACGGAAACACCGGGGAGCTGTTTTTT.

Details on this clone: Additional DNA sequences in this sample encode the identical CDR3. The gene calls are TRBV9 and TRBJ1-1; D remains ambiguous. In germline, CDR1 is SGDLS, CDR2 YYNGEE. V dropped 0 bases and J dropped 1 base, with 7 bases sitting between them. The CDR3 consists of 14 residues. The CDR3 nucleotides read TGTGCCAGCAGCGTAGCTCCGGAGAACACTGAAGCTTTCTTT. Encoded protein: CASSVAPENTEAFF.

V usage is TRBV5-1 and J usage is TRBJ2-5; no reliable D call. The CDR3 spans 15 residues. V lost 0 bases, J lost 7 bases, and 16 bases lay in between. The germline CDR1 and CDR2 sequences are SGHRS and YFSETQ. The CDR3, as DNA: TGCGCCAGCAGCTTGGGAGAGGCACTGGAAGGGACCCAGTACTTC. It encodes CASSLGEALEGTQYF.

The chain recombines TRBV7-9 with TRBJ2-7; D might be TRBD1 or TRBD2, each matching 6 bases. CDR1 and CDR2 (germline): SEHNR, FQNEAQ (reference sequence). Trimming pared 7 bases from V and 6 bases from J, leaving 13 bases between. This CDR3 region has 12 residues. CDR3 nucleotide sequence: TGTGCCAGCACCGGTACGGGGGCCGAGCAGTACTTC. Its translation: CASTGTGAEQYF.

The chain uses TRBV6-2 or TRBV6-3 and TRBJ1-2; weak D call: TRBD1 (5 bases). Deletions cut 5 bases from V and 4 bases from J, with 14 bases between. Per germline, CDR1 MNHEY and CDR2 SVGEGT. CDR3 length: 14 amino acids. The CDR3 DNA reads TGTGCCAGCAGTCCCTTGACAGTTTCCTATGGCTACACCTTC. Residues: CASSPLTVSYGYTF.

J is TRBJ1-2 and V is TRBV12-3 or TRBV12-4; D is possibly TRBD1 (5 bases). Trimming shortened V by 1 base and J by 6 bases, and 6 bases separated the two germline ends. The CDR3 extends over 12 amino acids. The CDR3 DNA reads as TGTGCCAGCAGTTTAGGGGGGAATGGCTACACCTTC. Its protein is CASSLGGNGYTF.

V is TRBV2 and J is TRBJ2-7; D is undetermined. Germline loops: CDR1 SNHLY, CDR2 FYNNEI. The germline V and J ends were trimmed by 5 bases and 4 bases, with 9 bases remaining between them. The CDR3 runs to 12 residues. The chain's CDR3 is CASSSTRYEQYF. CDR3 nucleotides: TGTGCCAGCAGTTCCACCAGATACGAGCAGTACTTC.

J is TRBJ1-1 and V is TRBV12-3 or TRBV12-4; perhaps TRBD1 as D (5 bases). The CDR3 runs to 12 residues. Deletions cut 3 bases from V and 8 bases from J, with 10 bases between. DNA for the CDR3: TGTGCCAGCAGTTTTGGGGCAGGGGAAGCTTTCTTT. Its protein is CASSFGAGEAFF.

This chain joins TRBV19 and TRBJ1-1; a possible D gene is TRBD1 (6 bases). The V end was cut by 6 bases, the J end by 4 bases, with 9 bases between. The length of the CDR3 is 12 residues. The germline V gene has CDR1 LNHDA and CDR2 SQIVND (reference sequence). The CDR3, as DNA: TGTGCCAGTAGCGGACAGTTCACTGAAGCTTTCTTT. Translating gives CASSGQFTEAFF.

This chain connects TRBV7-9 to TRBJ1-1; the D is unclear. In germline, CDR1 is SEHNR, CDR2 FQNEAQ (reference sequence). With 5 bases removed from V and 3 bases from J, the gap between germline ends came to 16 bases. There are 15 residues in the CDR3. CDR3 sequence (DNA): TGTGCCAGCAGCCACCGGGCCCTTGGACACACTGAAGCTTTCTTT. Its translation is CASSHRALGHTEAFF.

This clone was observed a single time. The J gene is TRBJ1-1, the V gene TRBV12-3 or TRBV12-4; a weak D match, TRBD1 (5 bases). V was pared by 4 bases and J by 4 bases, with 10 bases between. There are 13 residues in the CDR3. CDR3 sequence reads: CASSSQGPTEAFF. The CDR3 DNA follows: TGTGCCAGCAGTTCCCAGGGACCCACTGAAGCTTTCTTT.

The genes are TRBV7-3 and TRBJ2-2, with D uncertain. Germline V gene data show CDR1 as SGHTA and CDR2 as FQGTGA. Trimming stripped 5 bases from V and 5 bases from J, with 12 bases between. This CDR3 comprises 14 residues. The CDR3 DNA is TGTGCCAGCAGCCCGGAACCAGGTACCGGGGAGCTGTTTTTT. It translates to CASSPEPGTGELFF.

J is TRBJ1-5 and V is TRBV12-3 or TRBV12-4; perhaps TRBD1 as D (5 bases). The CDR3 runs 13 residues. The V end lost 6 bases, the J end lost 5 bases, and 11 bases lay between the germline ends. In nucleotides, the CDR3 is TGTGCCAGCAGACCGGGGCTCGATCAGCCCCAGCATTTT. This translates into CASRPGLDQPQHF.

This rearrangement joins TRBV7-2 to TRBJ2-1; no clear D gene. The CDR3 covers 12 residues. The V end was cut by 2 bases, the J end by 4 bases, with 3 bases between. Germline CDR1 SGHTA, CDR2 FQGNSA. The CDR3 region has the DNA TGTGCCAGCAGCTTAAGATACAATGAGCAGTTCTTC. Protein: CASSLRYNEQFF. Drawing the rest from reference TRBV7-2 and TRBJ2-1, the complete variable domain is GAGVSQSPSNKVTEKGKDVELRCDPISGHTALYWYRQSLGQGLEFLIYFQGNSAPDKSGLPSDRFSAERTGGSVSTLTIQRTQQEDSAVYLCASSLRYNEQFFGPGTRLTVL.

The gene calls are TRBV5-1 and TRBJ2-5; TRBD2 matches at 12 bases. With V trimmed by 4 bases and J by 5 bases, 12 bases remained unmatched. CDR1 is SGHRS, CDR2 YFSETQ, per germline. This CDR3 spans 17 amino acids. DNA for the CDR3: TGCGCCAGCAGCATGAATCTAGCGGGAGGGCCGCTCGAGACCCAGTACTTC. Protein product: CASSMNLAGGPLETQYF. The entire variable domain, with the rest obtained from reference TRBV5-1 and TRBJ2-5, is as follows: KAGVTQTPRYLIKTRGQQVTLSCSPISGHRSVSWYQQTPGQGLQFLFEYFSETQRNKGNFPGRFSGRQFSNSRSEMNVSTLELGDSALYLCASSMNLAGGPLETQYFGPGTRLLVL.

The sample holds one count of this clone. The rearrangement joins TRBV29-1 to TRBJ2-3, with D hard to call. The CDR3 is 12 residues long. Germline V CDR1 and CDR2: SQVTM, ANQGSEA. V was cut by 1 base and J by 11 bases, with 13 bases left in between. The CDR3 DNA reads as TGCAGCGTTGAAGCCCCCTCCGTATGGCAGTATTTT. Translation: CSVEAPSVWQYF.

The rearrangement links TRBV5-1 to TRBJ2-2; 12 bases map to TRBD2. V dropped 0 bases and J dropped 6; count of bases not matched to a gene: 3. The CDR3 is made up of 16 amino acids. CDR1 SGHRS and CDR2 YFSETQ come from the germline V gene. The CDR3 DNA sequence: TGCGCCAGCAGCTTGGCCGGGACTAGCGGGTCCGGGGAGCTGTTTTTT. Amino acids: CASSLAGTSGSGELFF.

This rearrangement joins TRBV7-9 to TRBJ2-1; D possibly uses TRBD1 or TRBD2 (5 bases each). CDR1 and CDR2 from the germline V gene are SEHNR and FQNEAQ (reference sequence). The CDR3 has 17 residues. V was cut by 5 bases and J by 2 bases, with 19 bases left in between. CDR3 amino acids: CASSPRWDLPTYNEQFF. CDR3 bases: TGTGCCAGCAGCCCAAGATGGGACCTGCCAACCTACAATGAGCAGTTCTTC.

The chain joins TRBV28 to TRBJ2-1, with 10 bases fitting TRBD1. The V gene's germline CDR1 is MDHEN and CDR2 SYDVKM. V lost 5 bases and J lost 4; bases outside the gene matches: 5. The CDR3 has 15 residues. CDR3 in DNA: TGTGCCAGCAGTATCGGACAGGGGGGATACAATGAGCAGTTCTTC. This translates into CASSIGQGGYNEQFF.